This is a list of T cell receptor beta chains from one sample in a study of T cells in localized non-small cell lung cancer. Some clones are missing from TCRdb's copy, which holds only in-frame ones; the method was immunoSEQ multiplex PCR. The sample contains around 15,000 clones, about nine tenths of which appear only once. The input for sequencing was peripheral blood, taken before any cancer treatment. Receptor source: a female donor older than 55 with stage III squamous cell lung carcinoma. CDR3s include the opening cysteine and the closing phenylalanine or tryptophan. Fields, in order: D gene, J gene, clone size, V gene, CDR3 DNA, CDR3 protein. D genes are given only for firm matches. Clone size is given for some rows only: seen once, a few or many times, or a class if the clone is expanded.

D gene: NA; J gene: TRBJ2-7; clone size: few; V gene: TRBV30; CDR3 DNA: TGTGCCTGGAGTTGGGCCGACTACGAGCAGTACTTC; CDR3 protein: CAWSWADYEQYF
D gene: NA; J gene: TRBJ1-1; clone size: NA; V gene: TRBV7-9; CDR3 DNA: TGTGCCACCGCTAGGGGCCGGATGAACACTGAAGCTTTCTTT; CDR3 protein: CATARGRMNTEAFF
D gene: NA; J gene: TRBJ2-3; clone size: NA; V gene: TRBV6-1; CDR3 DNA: TGTGCCAGCAAAGGTCTGGCTGGGGGAGATACGCAGTATTTT; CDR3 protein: CASKGLAGGDTQYF
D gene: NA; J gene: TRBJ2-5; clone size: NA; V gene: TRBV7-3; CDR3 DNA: TGTGCCAGCAGCTCACAGGGTCACGAGACCCAGTACTTC; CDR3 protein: CASSSQGHETQYF
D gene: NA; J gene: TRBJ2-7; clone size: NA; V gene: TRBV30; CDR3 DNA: TGTGCCTGGAACAAACGCGGGGGCGCAAGGGACGAGCAGTACTTC; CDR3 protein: CAWNKRGGARDEQYF
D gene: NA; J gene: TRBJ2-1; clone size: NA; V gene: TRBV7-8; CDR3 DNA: TGTGCCAGCAGCGAGCTAGGGTACAATGAGCAGTTCTTC; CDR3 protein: CASSELGYNEQFF
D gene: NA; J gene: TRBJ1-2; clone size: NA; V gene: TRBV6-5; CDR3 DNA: TGTGCCAGCAGTTACGTGGAGGACTATGGCTACACCTTC; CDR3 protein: CASSYVEDYGYTF
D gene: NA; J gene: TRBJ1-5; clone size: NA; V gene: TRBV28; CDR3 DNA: TGTGCCAGCAGTTACTTGTCCGGCCTAGGGTTGGATAGCTATCAGCCCCAGCATTTT; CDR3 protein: CASSYLSGLGLDSYQPQHF
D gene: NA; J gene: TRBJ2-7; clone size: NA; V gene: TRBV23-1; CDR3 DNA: TGCGCCAGCAGTCAATCGATCCCGGTTTTCGTTAACTCCTACGAGCAGTACTTC; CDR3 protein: CASSQSIPVFVNSYEQYF
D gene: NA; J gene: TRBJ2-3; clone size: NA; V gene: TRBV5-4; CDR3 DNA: TGTGCCAGCAGTCCAGACTTGCGGGGCACAGATACGCAGTATTTT; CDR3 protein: CASSPDLRGTDTQYF
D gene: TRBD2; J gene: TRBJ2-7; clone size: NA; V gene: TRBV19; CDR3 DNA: TGTGCCAGAGGGGGACTAGCGAACGAGCAGTACTTC; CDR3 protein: CARGGLANEQYF
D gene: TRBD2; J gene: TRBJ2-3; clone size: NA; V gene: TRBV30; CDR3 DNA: TGTGCCTGGGTTAGCGGGGTTAGCACAGATACGCAGTATTTT; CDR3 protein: CAWVSGVSTDTQYF
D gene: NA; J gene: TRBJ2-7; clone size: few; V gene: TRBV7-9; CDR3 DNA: TGTGCCAGCACCTCTGAGGGCAGGGCCTTCTCCTACGAGCAGTACTTC; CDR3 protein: CASTSEGRAFSYEQYF
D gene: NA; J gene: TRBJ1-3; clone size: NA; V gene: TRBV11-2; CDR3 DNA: TGTGCCAGCAGCAGTCCAGGGGAATTTGGAAACACCATATATTTT; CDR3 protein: CASSSPGEFGNTIYF
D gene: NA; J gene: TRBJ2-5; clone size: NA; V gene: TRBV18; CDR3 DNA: TGTGCCAGCGGTGGCCAGGGGCAAGAGACCCAGTACTTC; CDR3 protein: CASGGQGQETQYF
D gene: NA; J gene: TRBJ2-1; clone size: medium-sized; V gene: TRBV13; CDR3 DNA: TGTGCCAGCAGCTTAGGCATCAGGCATGAGCAGTTCTTC; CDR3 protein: CASSLGIRHEQFF
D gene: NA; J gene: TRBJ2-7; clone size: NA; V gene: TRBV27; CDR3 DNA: TGTGCCAGCAGTCTAAACAGGGGGGGCCTAGGGGCCGAGCAGTACTTC; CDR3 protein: CASSLNRGGLGAEQYF
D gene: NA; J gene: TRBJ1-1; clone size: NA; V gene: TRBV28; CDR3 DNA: TGTGCCAGCAGATGGAGACCAAGTGAAGCTTTCTTT; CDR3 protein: CASRWRPSEAFF
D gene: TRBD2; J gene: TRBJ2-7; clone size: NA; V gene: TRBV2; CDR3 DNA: TGTGCCAGCAGTGAAGAGAGCGGGAGGGCCTACGAGCAGTACTTC; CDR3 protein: CASSEESGRAYEQYF
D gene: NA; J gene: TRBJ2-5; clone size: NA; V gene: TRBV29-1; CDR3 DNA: TGCAGCGTAACAGGGATTGGGGACCAAGAGACCCAGTACTTC; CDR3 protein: CSVTGIGDQETQYF
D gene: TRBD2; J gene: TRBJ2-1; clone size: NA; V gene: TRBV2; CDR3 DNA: TGTGCCAGCAGGGCCTCTAGCGGGAGGGACAATGAGCAGTTCTTC; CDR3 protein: CASRASSGRDNEQFF
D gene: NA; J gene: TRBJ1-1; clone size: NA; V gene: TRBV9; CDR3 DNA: TGTGCCAGCAGCGTAACTTCGTCCGGGCGGGGTGAAGCTTTCTTT; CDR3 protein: CASSVTSSGRGEAFF
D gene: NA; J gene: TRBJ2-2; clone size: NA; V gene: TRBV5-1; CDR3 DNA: TGCGCCAGCAGCTTAGGACCTTCCGACGGGGAGCTGTTTTTT; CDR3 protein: CASSLGPSDGELFF
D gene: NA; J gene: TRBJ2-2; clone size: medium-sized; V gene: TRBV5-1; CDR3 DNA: TGCGCCAGCAGCTTGGGCGGGGACACCGGGGAGCTGTTTTTT; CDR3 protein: CASSLGGDTGELFF
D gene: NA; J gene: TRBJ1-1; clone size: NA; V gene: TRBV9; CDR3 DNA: TGTGCCAGCAGCGTACCCCCTAGCTGGAAGGACAGCCAGCTGAACACTGAAGCTTTCTTT; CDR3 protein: CASSVPPSWKDSQLNTEAFF
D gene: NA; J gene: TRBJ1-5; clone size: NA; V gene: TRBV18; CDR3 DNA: TGTGCCAGCTCACTGGTGTTTTTTAGGGGGGACAATCAGCCCCAGCATTTT; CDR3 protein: CASSLVFFRGDNQPQHF
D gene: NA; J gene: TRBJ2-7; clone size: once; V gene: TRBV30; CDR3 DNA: TGTGCCTGGAGCTCCGGGCAGGGGTCCGACGAGCAGTACTTC; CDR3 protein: CAWSSGQGSDEQYF